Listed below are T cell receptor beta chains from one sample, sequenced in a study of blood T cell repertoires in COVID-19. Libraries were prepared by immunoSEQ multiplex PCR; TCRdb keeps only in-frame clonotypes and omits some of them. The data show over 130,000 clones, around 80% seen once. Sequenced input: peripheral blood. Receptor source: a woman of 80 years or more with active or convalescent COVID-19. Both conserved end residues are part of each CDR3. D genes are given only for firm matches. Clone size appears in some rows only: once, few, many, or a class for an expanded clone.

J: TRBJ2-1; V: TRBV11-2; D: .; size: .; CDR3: CASSGHLIINEQFF; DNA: TGTGCCAGCAGTGGACACTTAATTATTAATGAGCAGTTCTTC
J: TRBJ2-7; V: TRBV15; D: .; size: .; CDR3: CATTTTGAYEQYF; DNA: TGTGCCACCACCACCACGGGGGCCTACGAGCAGTACTTC
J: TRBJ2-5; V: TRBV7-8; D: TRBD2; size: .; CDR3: CASSPSASGQETQYF; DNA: TGTGCCAGCAGCCCCAGCGCTAGCGGACAAGAGACCCAGTACTTC
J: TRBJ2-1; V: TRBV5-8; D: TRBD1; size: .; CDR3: CASSMQKGAKNNEQFF; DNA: TGTGCCAGCAGCATGCAGAAGGGGGCAAAAAACAATGAGCAGTTCTTC
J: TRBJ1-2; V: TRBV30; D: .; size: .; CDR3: CAWSGEEGYTF; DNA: TGTGCCTGGAGTGGAGAGGAAGGCTACACCTTC
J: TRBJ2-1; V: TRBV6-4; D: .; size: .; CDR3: CASPTGEGSNEQFF; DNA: TGTGCCAGTCCGACAGGGGAGGGGTCCAATGAGCAGTTCTTC
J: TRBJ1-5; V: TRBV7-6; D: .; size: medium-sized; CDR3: CASSLTGRGSRNQPQHF; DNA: TGTGCCAGCAGCTTAACCGGCAGGGGAAGCCGCAATCAGCCCCAGCATTTT
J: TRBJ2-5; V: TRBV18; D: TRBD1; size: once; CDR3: CASSPDRDLRTQYF; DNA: TGTGCCAGCTCACCTGACAGGGACCTCCGGACCCAGTACTTC
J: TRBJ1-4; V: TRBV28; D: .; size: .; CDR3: CASSGAGRGEKLFF; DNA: TGTGCCAGCAGTGGGGCGGGGCGGGGTGAAAAACTGTTTTTT
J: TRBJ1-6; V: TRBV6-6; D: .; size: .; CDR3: CASNEGSFFNSPLHF; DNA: TGTGCCAGCAACGAAGGGAGTTTCTTTAATTCACCCCTCCACTTT
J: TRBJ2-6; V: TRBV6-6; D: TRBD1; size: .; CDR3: CASRQGADGANVLTF; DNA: TGTGCCAGCCGGCAGGGGGCGGATGGGGCCAACGTCCTGACTTTC
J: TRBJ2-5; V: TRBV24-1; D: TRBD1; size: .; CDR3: CATSRTGAETQYF; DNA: TGTGCCACCAGTCGGACAGGGGCAGAGACCCAGTACTTC
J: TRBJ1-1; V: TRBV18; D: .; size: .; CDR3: CASSPLAQNTEAFF; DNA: TGTGCCAGCTCACCATTGGCCCAGAACACTGAAGCTTTCTTT
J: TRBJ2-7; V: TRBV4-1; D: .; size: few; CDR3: CASSQVTALREQYF; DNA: TGCGCCAGCAGCCAAGTTACAGCTCTTCGGGAGCAGTACTTC
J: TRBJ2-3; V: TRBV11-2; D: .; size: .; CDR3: CASSPGEAGTDTQYF; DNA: TGTGCCAGCAGCCCCGGGGAAGCCGGCACAGATACGCAGTATTTT
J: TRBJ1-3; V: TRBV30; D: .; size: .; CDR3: CAWSDYVTGNTIYF; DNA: TGTGCCTGGAGTGACTACGTCACAGGAAACACCATATATTTT
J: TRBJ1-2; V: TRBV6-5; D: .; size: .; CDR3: CASIAEFYGYTF; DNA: TGTGCCAGCATTGCGGAATTCTATGGCTACACCTTC
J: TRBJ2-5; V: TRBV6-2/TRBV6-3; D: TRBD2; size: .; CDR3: CASSGLAGYQETQYF; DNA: TGTGCCAGCAGCGGACTAGCGGGGTACCAAGAGACCCAGTACTTC
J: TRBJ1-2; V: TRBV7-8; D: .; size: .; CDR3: CASSLAAGHNYGYTF; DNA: TGTGCCAGCAGCTTAGCGGCAGGGCACAACTATGGCTACACCTTC
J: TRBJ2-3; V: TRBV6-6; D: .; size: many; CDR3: CASSGQTSTDTQYF; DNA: TGTGCCAGCAGCGGACAGACTAGCACAGATACGCAGTATTTT
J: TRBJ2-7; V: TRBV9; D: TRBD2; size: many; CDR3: CASSEGAAGGAYEQYF; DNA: TGTGCCAGCAGCGAGGGGGCAGCGGGGGGTGCCTACGAGCAGTACTTC
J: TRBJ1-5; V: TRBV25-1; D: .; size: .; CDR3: CASSVGGSNQPQHF; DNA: TGTGCCAGCAGTGTAGGGGGTAGCAATCAGCCCCAGCATTTT
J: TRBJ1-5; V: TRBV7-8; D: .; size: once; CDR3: CASRETGTTSGNQPQHF; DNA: TGTGCCAGCAGGGAAACCGGGACAACGTCCGGCAATCAGCCCCAGCATTTT
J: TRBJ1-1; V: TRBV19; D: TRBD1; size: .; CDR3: CASSTTVTGKAFF; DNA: TGTGCCAGTAGTACAACAGTGACAGGGAAAGCTTTCTTT
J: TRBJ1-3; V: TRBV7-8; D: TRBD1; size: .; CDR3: CASSPRTGYTGNTIYF; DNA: TGTGCCAGCAGCCCACGGACAGGGTACACTGGAAACACCATATATTTT
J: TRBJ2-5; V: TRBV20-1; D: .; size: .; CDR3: CSASPDYQETQYF; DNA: TGCAGTGCTAGTCCTGACTACCAAGAGACCCAGTACTTC
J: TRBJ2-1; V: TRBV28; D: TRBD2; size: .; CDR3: CASSSRPGLAGGVSSYNEQFF; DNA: TGTGCCAGCAGTTCGCGTCCGGGACTAGCGGGGGGCGTCAGCTCCTACAATGAGCAGTTCTTC
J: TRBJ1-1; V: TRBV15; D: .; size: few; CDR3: CATSRRTPGTEAFF; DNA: TGTGCCACCAGCAGGCGGACACCTGGGACTGAAGCTTTCTTT
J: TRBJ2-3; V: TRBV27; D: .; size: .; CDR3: CASSAQLTSTDTQYF; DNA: TGTGCCAGCAGTGCCCAGCTGACAAGCACAGATACGCAGTATTTT
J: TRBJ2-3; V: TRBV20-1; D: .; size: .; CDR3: CSASTPTDTQYF; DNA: TGCAGTGCCAGTACTCCGACAGATACGCAGTATTTT
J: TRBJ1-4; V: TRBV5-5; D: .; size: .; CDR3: CASSLGVWGNEKLFF; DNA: TGTGCCAGCAGCCTAGGGGTCTGGGGTAATGAAAAACTGTTTTTT
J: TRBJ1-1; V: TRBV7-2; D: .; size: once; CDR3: CASRITGNTEAFF; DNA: TGTGCCAGCAGAATTACAGGGAACACTGAAGCTTTCTTT
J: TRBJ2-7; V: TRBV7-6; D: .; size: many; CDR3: CASSQNRASEQYF; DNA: TGTGCCAGCAGCCAGAACAGGGCTTCCGAGCAGTACTTC
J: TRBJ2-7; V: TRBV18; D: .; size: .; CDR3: CASSQQHTGSSYEQYF; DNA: TGTGCCAGCTCACAACAACACACAGGGAGCTCCTACGAGCAGTACTTC
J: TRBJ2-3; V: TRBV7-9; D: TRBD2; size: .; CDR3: CASSTIAGGPADTQYF; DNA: TGTGCCAGCAGCACGATAGCGGGGGGGCCTGCAGATACGCAGTATTTT
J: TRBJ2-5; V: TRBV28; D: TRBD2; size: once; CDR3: CASSSGLAGISPETQYF; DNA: TGTGCCAGCAGTTCAGGACTAGCGGGGATTTCCCCAGAGACCCAGTACTTC
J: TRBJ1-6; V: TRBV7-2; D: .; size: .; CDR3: CASSLGAFGGSPLHF; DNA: TGTGCCAGCAGCTTAGGGGCGTTCGGTGGCTCACCCCTCCACTTT
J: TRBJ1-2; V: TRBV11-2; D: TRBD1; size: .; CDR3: CASSPQGAMISYGYTF; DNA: TGTGCCAGCAGCCCGCAGGGGGCAATGATCTCCTATGGCTACACCTTC
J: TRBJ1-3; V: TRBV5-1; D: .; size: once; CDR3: CASSLGGASGNTIYF; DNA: TGCGCCAGCAGCTTGGGAGGAGCCTCTGGAAACACCATATATTTT